This TCR beta chain is drawn from a study of blood T cell repertoires in COVID-19. This table comes from immunoSEQ multiplex PCR, and its TCRdb copy is limited to in-frame clones, with some not included. The table has roughly 120,000 clones, 90% to 95% seen once. The sequencing sample was made of peripheral blood. This TCR was sampled from a man aged 50 to 59 with COVID-19, enrolled during active disease.

CDR3 coding DNA: TGTGCCAGCAGCCCGGGACTAGCTGGCTACGAGCAGTACTTC. Translating it yields CASSPGLAGYEQYF. V is TRBV7-2 and J is TRBJ2-7; 9 nucleotides agree with TRBD2. In germline, CDR1 is SGHTA, CDR2 FQGNSA. The ends lost 5 bases at V and 3 bases at J; junction bases unmatched: 5. The CDR3 is 14 residues long.